Reported below is one TCR beta chain. What it recognizes is unknown. This sample is part of a study of T cell responses to AZD1222 COVID-19 vaccine. TCRdb's copy holds only in-frame clones and misses some; the assay was immunoSEQ multiplex PCR. Of about 140,000 clones listed, roughly nine tenths are singletons. Study outcomes and limitations: A mostly white British donor set with more females was recruited, and clonal diversity was possibly underestimated. Across spike, vaccine-associated CD4 TCRs were found, dominant at 160-218 and 743-854. Only a handful of AZD1222 recipients were seropositive at baseline.

Germline CDR1 reads KGHSH; CDR2 reads LQKENI. Trimming stripped 1 base from V and 4 bases from J, with 3 bases between. CDR3 size: 12 residues. The receptor was derived from an adult who received the AZD1222 COVID-19 vaccine. The sequences come from peripheral blood, collected 28 days after the second AZD1222 dose. The chain is built from TRBV18 and TRBJ2-3; D gene uncertain. CDR3 coding DNA: TGTGCCAGCTCACCACTTGCAGATACGCAGTATTTT. This encodes CASSPLADTQYF.